This T cell receptor beta chain was recovered during a study of blood T cell repertoires in COVID-19. Profiling relied on immunoSEQ multiplex PCR, and the TCRdb table lists in-frame clones only, not all of them. Among about 310,000 clones, roughly 84% were seen once, and the ten largest hold 1%. The CDR3 is 15 residues long. CDR1 and CDR2 (germline): SGDLS, YYNGEE. The ends were cut back, 0 bases at V and 1 base at J, with 8 bases in the middle. Specimen: peripheral blood. The chain couples TRBV9 to TRBJ1-5; D ambiguous. This TCR derives from a man aged 50-60 years with active or convalescent COVID-19. CDR3 bases: TGTGCCAGCAGCGTAGGATCGAGCAGCAATCAGCCCCAGCATTTT. Its protein product is CASSVGSSSNQPQHF.